The T cell receptor beta chain under discussion was sequenced for a study of shared clonotypes between healthy human individuals. Study-wide results and caveats: Represented genetic and exposure-history diversity was restricted by having few donors. Non-shared clonotypes displayed generation probabilities falling below those of clonotypes present in all four donors.

The naive CD8 fraction comprised CD45RO-negative cells positively selected for CCR7 and excluded terminally differentiated effector memory CD45RA+ cells. A word on this clone: Its antigen is not known.

In replicate PCRs of sorted subsets, about 190 ng DNA, approximately 32,000 T cell genomes, was used. The method was immunoSEQ multiplex PCR; TCRdb's version includes in-frame clones alone and lacks a portion of them. The sample has about 1,900,000 clones, around 96% seen once. Germline CDR1 is SGHTA and CDR2 is FQGNSA. Trimming shortened V by 5 bases and J by 5 bases, and 18 bases separated the two germline ends. The CDR3 length is 15 residues. This sequence originates from a man between 18 and 29 years old in good health. The J gene is TRBJ2-5, the V gene TRBV7-2; D is unresolved. Material: naive CD8+ T cells sorted from blood. The CDR3 protein is CASSPRLTDLETQYF. In DNA, the CDR3 is TGTGCCAGCAGCCCTCGACTGACCGATCTGGAGACCCAGTACTTC.